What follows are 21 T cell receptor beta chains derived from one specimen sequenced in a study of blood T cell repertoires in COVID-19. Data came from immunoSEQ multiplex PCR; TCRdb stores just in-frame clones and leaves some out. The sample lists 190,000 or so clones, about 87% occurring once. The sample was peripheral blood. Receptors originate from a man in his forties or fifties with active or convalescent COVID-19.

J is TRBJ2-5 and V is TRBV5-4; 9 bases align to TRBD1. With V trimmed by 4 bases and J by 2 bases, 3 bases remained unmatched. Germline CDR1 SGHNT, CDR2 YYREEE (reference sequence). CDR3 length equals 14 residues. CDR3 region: CASSAGTGQETQYF. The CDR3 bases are TGTGCCAGCAGCGCAGGGACAGGGCAAGAGACCCAGTACTTC.

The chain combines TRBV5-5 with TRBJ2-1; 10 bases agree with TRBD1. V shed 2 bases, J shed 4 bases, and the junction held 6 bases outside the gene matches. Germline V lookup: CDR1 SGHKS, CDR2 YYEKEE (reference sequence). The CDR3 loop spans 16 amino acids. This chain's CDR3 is CASSFRTGGPYNEQFF. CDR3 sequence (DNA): TGTGCCAGCAGCTTTAGGACAGGGGGGCCTTACAATGAGCAGTTCTTC.

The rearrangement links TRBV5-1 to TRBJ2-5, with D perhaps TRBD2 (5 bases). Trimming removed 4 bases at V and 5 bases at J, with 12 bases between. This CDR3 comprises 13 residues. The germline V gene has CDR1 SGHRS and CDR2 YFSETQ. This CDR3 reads CASSAYWRETQYF. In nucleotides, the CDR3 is TGCGCCAGCAGCGCTTACTGGAGGGAGACCCAGTACTTC.

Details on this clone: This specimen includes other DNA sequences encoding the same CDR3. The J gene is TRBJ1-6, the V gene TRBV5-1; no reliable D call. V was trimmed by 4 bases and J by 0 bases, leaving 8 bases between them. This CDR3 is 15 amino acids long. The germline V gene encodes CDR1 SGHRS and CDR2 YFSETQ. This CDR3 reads CASSLTSSYNSPLHF. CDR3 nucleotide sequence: TGCGCCAGCAGCCTGACAAGCTCCTATAATTCACCCCTCCACTTT.

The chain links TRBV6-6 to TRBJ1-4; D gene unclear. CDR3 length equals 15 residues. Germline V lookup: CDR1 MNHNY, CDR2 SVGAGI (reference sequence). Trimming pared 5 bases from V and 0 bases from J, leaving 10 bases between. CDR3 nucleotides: TGTGCCAGCAGTCCGGCGGGAGCAACTAATGAAAAACTGTTTTTT. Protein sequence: CASSPAGATNEKLFF.

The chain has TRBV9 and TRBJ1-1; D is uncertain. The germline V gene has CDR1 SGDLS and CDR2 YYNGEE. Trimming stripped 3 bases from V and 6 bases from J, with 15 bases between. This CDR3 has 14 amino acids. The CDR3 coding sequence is TGTGCCAGCAGCGAGGACGGTGGGAGCGCTGAAGCTTTCTTT. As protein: CASSEDGGSAEAFF.

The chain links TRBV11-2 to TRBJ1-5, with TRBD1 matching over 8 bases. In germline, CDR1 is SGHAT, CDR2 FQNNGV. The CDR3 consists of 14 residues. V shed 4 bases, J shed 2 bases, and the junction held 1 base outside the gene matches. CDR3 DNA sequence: TGTGCCAGCAGCTCGGACAGGGGCAATCAGCCCCAGCATTTT. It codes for CASSSDRGNQPQHF.

The CDR3 bases are TGTGCCAGCAACTCACCAGGGGCCCGGGTCTATGGCTACACCTTC. It yields the protein CASNSPGARVYGYTF. The chain is built from TRBV7-2 and TRBJ1-2; perhaps TRBD1 as D (6 bases). Trimming pared 7 bases from V and 4 bases from J, leaving 19 bases between. The V gene's germline CDR1 is SGHTA and CDR2 FQGNSA. CDR3 size: 15 residues.

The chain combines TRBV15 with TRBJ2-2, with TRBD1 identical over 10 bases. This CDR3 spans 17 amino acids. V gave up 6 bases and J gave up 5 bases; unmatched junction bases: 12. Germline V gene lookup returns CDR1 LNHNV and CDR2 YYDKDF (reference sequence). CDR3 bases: TGTGCCACCAGGATCCTAATGGGGACAGGGGATACCGGGGAGCTGTTTTTT. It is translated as CATRILMGTGDTGELFF.

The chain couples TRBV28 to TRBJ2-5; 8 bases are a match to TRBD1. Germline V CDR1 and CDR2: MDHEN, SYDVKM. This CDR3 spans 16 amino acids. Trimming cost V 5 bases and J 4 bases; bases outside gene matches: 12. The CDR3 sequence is CASSPRQGTITETQYF. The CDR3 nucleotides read TGTGCCAGCAGTCCCAGACAGGGGACCATTACAGAGACCCAGTACTTC.

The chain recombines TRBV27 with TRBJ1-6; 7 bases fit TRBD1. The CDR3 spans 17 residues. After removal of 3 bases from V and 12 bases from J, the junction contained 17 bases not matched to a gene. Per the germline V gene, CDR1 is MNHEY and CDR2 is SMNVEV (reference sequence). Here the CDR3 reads CASSFRQVPSRGIPLHF. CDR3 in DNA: TGTGCCAGCAGTTTTCGCCAGGTTCCATCCAGGGGGATACCCCTCCACTTT.

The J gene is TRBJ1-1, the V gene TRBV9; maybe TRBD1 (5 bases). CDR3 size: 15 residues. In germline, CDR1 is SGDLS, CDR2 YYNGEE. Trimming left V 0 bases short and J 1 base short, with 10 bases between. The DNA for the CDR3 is TGTGCCAGCAGCGTAGATGGTAGGGGGAACACTGAAGCTTTCTTT. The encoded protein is CASSVDGRGNTEAFF. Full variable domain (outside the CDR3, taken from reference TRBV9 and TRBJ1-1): DSGVTQTPKHLITATGQRVTLRCSPRSGDLSVYWYQQSLDQGLQFLIQYYNGEERAKGNILERFSAQQFPDLHSELNLSSLELGDSALYFCASSVDGRGNTEAFFGQGTRLTVV.

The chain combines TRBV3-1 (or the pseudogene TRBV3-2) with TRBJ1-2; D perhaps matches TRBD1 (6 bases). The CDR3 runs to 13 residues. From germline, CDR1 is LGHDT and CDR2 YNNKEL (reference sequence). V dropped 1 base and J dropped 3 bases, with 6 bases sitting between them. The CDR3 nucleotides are TGTGCCAGCAGCCAAGGACAGGACTATGGCTACACCTTC. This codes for CASSQGQDYGYTF.

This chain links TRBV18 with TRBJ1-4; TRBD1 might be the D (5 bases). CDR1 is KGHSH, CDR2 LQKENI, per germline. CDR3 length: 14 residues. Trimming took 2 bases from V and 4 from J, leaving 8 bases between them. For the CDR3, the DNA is TGTGCCAGCTCACCAGGGGCCAGTAATGAAAAACTGTTTTTT. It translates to CASSPGASNEKLFF. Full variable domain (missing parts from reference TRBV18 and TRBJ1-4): NAGVMQNPRHLVRRRGQEARLRCSPMKGHSHVYWYRQLPEEGLKFMVYLQKENIIDESGMPKERFSAEFPKEGPSILRIQQVVRGDSAAYFCASSPGASNEKLFFGSGTQLSVL.

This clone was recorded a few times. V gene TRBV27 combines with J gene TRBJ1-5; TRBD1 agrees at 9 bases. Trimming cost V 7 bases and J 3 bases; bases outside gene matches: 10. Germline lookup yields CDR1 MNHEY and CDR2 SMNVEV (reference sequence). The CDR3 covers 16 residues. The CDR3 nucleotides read TGTGCCAGCACCTCTGGACAGGGGACCTTCAATCAGCCCCAGCATTTT. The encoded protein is CASTSGQGTFNQPQHF.

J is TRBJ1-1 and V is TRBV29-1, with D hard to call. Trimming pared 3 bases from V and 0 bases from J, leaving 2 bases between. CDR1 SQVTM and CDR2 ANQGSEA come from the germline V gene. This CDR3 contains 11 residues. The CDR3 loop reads CSVDMNTEAFF. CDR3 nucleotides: TGCAGCGTTGATATGAACACTGAAGCTTTCTTT.

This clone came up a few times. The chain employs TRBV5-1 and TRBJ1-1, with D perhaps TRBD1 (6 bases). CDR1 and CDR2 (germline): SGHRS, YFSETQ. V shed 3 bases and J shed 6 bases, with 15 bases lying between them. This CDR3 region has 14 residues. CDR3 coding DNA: TGCGCCAGCAGCTGGGGGCCAGGGAGCGCTGAAGCTTTCTTT. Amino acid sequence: CASSWGPGSAEAFF.

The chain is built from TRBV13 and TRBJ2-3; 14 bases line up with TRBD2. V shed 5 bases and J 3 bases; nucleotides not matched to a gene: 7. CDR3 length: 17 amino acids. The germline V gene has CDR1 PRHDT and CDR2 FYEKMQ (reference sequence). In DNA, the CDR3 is TGTGCCAGCAGCGAGAGACTAGCGGGGGGGCCAACAGATACGCAGTATTTT. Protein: CASSERLAGGPTDTQYF.

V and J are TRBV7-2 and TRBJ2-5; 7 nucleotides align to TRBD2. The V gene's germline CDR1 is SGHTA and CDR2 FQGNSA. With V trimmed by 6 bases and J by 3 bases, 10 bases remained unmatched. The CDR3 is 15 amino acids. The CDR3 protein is CASRLWGGVEETQYF. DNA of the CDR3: TGTGCCAGCAGATTATGGGGGGGGGTAGAAGAGACCCAGTACTTC.

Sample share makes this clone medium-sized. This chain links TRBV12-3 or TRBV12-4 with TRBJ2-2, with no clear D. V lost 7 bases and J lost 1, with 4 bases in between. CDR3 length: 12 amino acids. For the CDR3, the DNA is TGTGCCAGCATCATGAACACCGGGGAGCTGTTTTTT. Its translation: CASIMNTGELFF.

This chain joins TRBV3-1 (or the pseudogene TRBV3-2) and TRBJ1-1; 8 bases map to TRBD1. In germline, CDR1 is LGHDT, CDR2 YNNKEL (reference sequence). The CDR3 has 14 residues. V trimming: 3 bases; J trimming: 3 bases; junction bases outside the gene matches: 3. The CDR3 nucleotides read TGTGCCAGCAGCCAGACAGGGGAAGACACTGAAGCTTTCTTT. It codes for CASSQTGEDTEAFF.